The entry that follows covers one TCR beta chain sequence. Its specificity is unknown. The germline V gene has CDR1 SGHVS and CDR2 FQNEAQ. The CDR3 covers 17 residues. V was clipped by 0 bases and J by 6 bases; unmatched bases: 10. This record belongs to a study of shared clonotypes between healthy human individuals. The assay was immunoSEQ multiplex PCR, and TCRdb's table has in-frame clones only and misses some. This sample has about 2.1 million clones, with approximately 94% found just once. The naive CD8 population came from CD45RO-negative cells selected for CCR7, without terminally differentiated effector memory CD45RA+ cells. Study-level results: The diversity represented, both genetic and in exposure history, was limited by few donors. Across a handful of donors, naive CD4 shared 5% to 5.5%, naive CD8 over 3%, memory CD4 more than 2%, memory CD8 0.4%. Shared clonotypes across all four donors exceeded non-shared ones in generation probability.

The clonotype was recovered from a man aged 18 to 29 in good health. Some clones in this sample may be carry-over from other donors' samples. Sample: naive CD8+ T cells from PBMCs. The chain has TRBV7-8 and TRBJ2-1; 8 bases agree with TRBD1. The DNA for the CDR3 is TGTGCCAGCAGCTTAGCGCTGGCAGGGGGCATCTTCAATGAGCAGTTCTTC. This gives the protein CASSLALAGGIFNEQFF.